This T cell receptor beta chain appears in the sequencing data of a study of low-dose radiotherapy and immunotherapy resistance in tumors. The overall study: It was 1 Gy per fraction every two weeks that Cohort 2 received, adding up to 13 Gy over 26 weeks.

CDR1 and CDR2 (germline): KGHSH, LQKENI. The CDR3 spans 13 residues. V gave up 0 bases and J gave up 4 bases, with 5 bases separating them. Advanced solid tumors lacking tumor-infiltrating lymphocytes were present in eligible patients. Alpha and beta chains were covered, as first-strand cDNA relied on TRAV- and TRBV-specific primers. The authors ran around 22 PCR cycles to amplify TCRs with a constant-region primer and V-primer adapter. TCRdb itself ran the reads through MiXCR, one entry per CDR3 protein. The data contain 13,000 to 15,000 distinct CDR3 sequences, roughly half of them singletons. The chain joins TRBV18 to TRBJ2-3; no clear D. The sequence came from a human donor with advanced metastatic prostate, ovarian, gallbladder or colorectal cancer (not recorded which). This table probably holds off-target reads from a library built for another chain. CDR3 DNA: TGTGCCAGCTCACCACCGAGCGCAGATACGCAGTATTTT. Translating gives CASSPPSADTQYF.